This passage covers 25 T cell receptor beta chains from one sample sequenced in a study of blood T cell repertoires in COVID-19. Only in-frame clones appear in the TCRdb table, and some are missing; sequencing was by immunoSEQ multiplex PCR. The sample lists 88,000 or so clones, approximately 85% occurring once. Sequenced: peripheral blood. The source of these receptors is a man in his fifties or sixties with acute or convalescent COVID-19.

The chain uses TRBV5-1 and TRBJ2-1; TRBD1 aligns across 10 bases. The ends lost 4 bases at V and 4 bases at J; junction bases unmatched: 14. Germline V CDR1 and CDR2: SGHRS, YFSETQ. This CDR3 region has 18 residues. CDR3 nucleotide sequence: TGCGCCAGCAGCCCCAGATGGACAGGGGGGCTTACGTACAATGAGCAGTTCTTC. Translating it yields CASSPRWTGGLTYNEQFF. The variable domain in full, with the rest retrieved from reference TRBV5-1 and TRBJ2-1, is KAGVTQTPRYLIKTRGQQVTLSCSPISGHRSVSWYQQTPGQGLQFLFEYFSETQRNKGNFPGRFSGRQFSNSRSEMNVSTLELGDSALYLCASSPRWTGGLTYNEQFFGPGTRLTVL.

The rearrangement links TRBV6-4 to TRBJ1-1; a possible D gene is TRBD1 (6 bases). The CDR3 totals 13 residues. V shed 3 bases and J shed 11 bases, with 16 bases lying between them. Looked up from germline, CDR1 is MRHNA and CDR2 is SNTAGT. The CDR3 spells CASSEEGGSRAFF. DNA for the CDR3: TGTGCCAGCAGTGAAGAAGGGGGAAGCCGGGCTTTCTTT.

V and J are TRBV5-4 and TRBJ2-3; 9 bases line up with TRBD2. Germline V gene data show CDR1 as SGHNT and CDR2 as YYREEE (reference sequence). The V gene end was trimmed by 7 bases and the J gene end by 0 bases; junction bases not matched to a gene: 9. The CDR3 runs 16 residues. The CDR3 DNA reads TGTGCCAGCTCTACCGGGACTAGCCGTAGCACAGATACGCAGTATTTT. Encoded protein: CASSTGTSRSTDTQYF.

The chain employs TRBV29-1 and TRBJ1-1; D gene uncertain. Germline V gene sequence: CDR1 SQVTM, CDR2 ANQGSEA. This CDR3 has 13 amino acids. With 6 bases removed from V and 0 bases from J, the gap between germline ends came to 11 bases. CDR3 protein: CSVLGKVNTEAFF. The CDR3 DNA reads TGCAGCGTACTCGGGAAGGTGAACACTGAAGCTTTCTTT.

This clone was picked up a small number of times. The chain joins TRBV21-1 to TRBJ2-7; TRBD2 is the table's D call, not checked against the DNA. TRBV21-1 is flagged as a pseudogene. CDR3 size: 17 residues. For the CDR3, the DNA is TGTGCCAGCAGCAAAGGAAGCGCGGGTGGATGTTCACGGGAGCAGTACTTC. Translating it yields CASSKGSAGGCSREQYF.

The chain employs TRBV18 and TRBJ2-1; D might be TRBD1 (6 bases). This CDR3 is 14 amino acids long. Per the germline V gene, CDR1 is KGHSH and CDR2 is LQKENI. V lost 3 bases and J 7 bases, leaving 13 bases between the germline ends. The CDR3 DNA sequence: TGTGCCAGCTCACCTCTGGTGGGGGCGAATGAGCAGTTCTTC. Its protein is CASSPLVGANEQFF. Using reference TRBV18 and TRBJ2-1 for the parts outside the CDR3, the full variable domain is NAGVMQNPRHLVRRRGQEARLRCSPMKGHSHVYWYRQLPEEGLKFMVYLQKENIIDESGMPKERFSAEFPKEGPSILRIQQVVRGDSAAYFCASSPLVGANEQFFGPGTRLTVL.

This chain connects TRBV30 to TRBJ2-7; D perhaps matches TRBD2 (5 bases). Germline values: CDR1 GTSNPN, CDR2 SVGIG (reference sequence). V gave up 2 bases and J gave up 5 bases, with 19 bases separating them. This CDR3 is built from 15 residues. The CDR3 region is CAWSTGLALGNEQYF. DNA for the CDR3: TGTGCCTGGAGTACCGGACTCGCCCTTGGCAACGAGCAGTACTTC.

Of note for this clone: Relative to the germline gene, one junction end is altered; a read error may explain this. The V call is TRBV2, the J call TRBJ2-7; 13 bases agree with TRBD2. This CDR3 comprises 15 residues. Germline V lookup: CDR1 SNHLY, CDR2 FYNNEI. CDR3 nucleotide sequence: TGTGCCAGCAGCGAAGGACTAGCGGGAGCCTACGAGCAGTACTTC. Amino acid sequence: CASSEGLAGAYEQYF.

V usage is TRBV5-1 and J usage is TRBJ1-5; D is uncertain. The CDR3 extends over 18 amino acids. The ends were cut back, 0 bases at V and 5 bases at J, with 21 bases in the middle. Germline-derived CDR1 and CDR2 are SGHRS and YFSETQ. The CDR3 coding sequence is TGCGCCAGCAGCTTGGCCCCTATTGGAGCTCGGCTTGATCAGCCCCAGCATTTT. Translating it yields CASSLAPIGARLDQPQHF.

The J gene is TRBJ2-3, the V gene TRBV5-1; 9 bases match TRBD2. Germline assignment: CDR1 SGHRS and CDR2 YFSETQ. Trimming took 4 bases from V and 4 from J; bases not matched to a gene: 10. The CDR3 extends over 16 amino acids. The chain's CDR3 is CASSQIAGETSDTQYF. The CDR3 region has the DNA TGCGCCAGCAGCCAGATAGCGGGGGAAACGTCAGATACGCAGTATTTT. Complete variable domain (other parts from reference TRBV5-1 and TRBJ2-3): KAGVTQTPRYLIKTRGQQVTLSCSPISGHRSVSWYQQTPGQGLQFLFEYFSETQRNKGNFPGRFSGRQFSNSRSEMNVSTLELGDSALYLCASSQIAGETSDTQYFGPGTRLTVL.

This clone appeared a few times. V is TRBV5-1 and J is TRBJ1-4; tentative D call: TRBD1 (5 bases). The ends were cut back, 4 bases at V and 12 bases at J, with 13 bases in the middle. The CDR3 is 12 amino acids. Germline V lookup: CDR1 SGHRS, CDR2 YFSETQ. The CDR3 coding sequence is TGCGCCAGCAGCCCGTCCGACAGAGAACTGTTTTTT. This sequence encodes CASSPSDRELFF.

The chain couples TRBV6-6 to TRBJ2-7; TRBD1 agrees at 9 bases. The germline V gene encodes CDR1 MNHNY and CDR2 SVGAGI (reference sequence). This CDR3 is built from 15 residues. J was trimmed by 0 bases and V by 5 bases; bases with no gene match: 5. In nucleotides, the CDR3 is TGTGCCAGCAGTACCACAGGGGGCGCCTCCTACGAGCAGTACTTC. This gives the protein CASSTTGGASYEQYF.

CDR3 DNA: TGCAGCGCCGGGACAGGGGACGCCGGGGAGCTGTTTTTT. Translation: CSAGTGDAGELFF. V is TRBV29-1 and J is TRBJ2-2, with 10 positions matching TRBD1. J was trimmed by 6 bases and V by 7 bases; bases with no gene match: 5. CDR3 length: 13 residues. Germline V gene data show CDR1 as SQVTM and CDR2 as ANQGSEA.

V is TRBV5-8 and J is TRBJ1-2, with 10 bases fitting TRBD1. Germline lookup yields CDR1 SGHTS and CDR2 YDEGEE. CDR3 length equals 12 residues. V lost 4 bases to trimming and J lost 7 bases; unmatched junction nucleotides: 1. The CDR3 coding sequence is TGTGCCAGCAGCAGGACAGGGGGTGGCTACACCTTC. Amino acids: CASSRTGGGYTF.

The V call is TRBV30, the J call TRBJ2-3; D remains ambiguous. V lost 3 bases, J lost 3 bases, and 4 bases lay in between. The CDR3 contains 11 residues. Germline V gives CDR1 GTSNPN, CDR2 SVGIG (reference sequence). The CDR3 sequence: CAWRATDTQYF. CDR3 coding DNA: TGTGCCTGGAGAGCGACAGATACGCAGTATTTT.

V and J are TRBV7-9 and TRBJ2-5; TRBD2 matches 7 bases. This CDR3 contains 15 residues. Germline lookup yields CDR1 SEHNR and CDR2 FQNEAQ (reference sequence). The junction had 4 bases not matched to a gene; V was cut back by 0 bases and J by 3 bases. As DNA, the CDR3 is TGTGCCAGCAGCTTAGCGGGAGGGCGGGAAGAGACCCAGTACTTC. It encodes CASSLAGGREETQYF.

The CDR3 region has the DNA TGTGCCAGCAGTCACATGGGCGATACGCAGTATTTT. As protein: CASSHMGDTQYF. The chain joins TRBV3-1 (or the pseudogene TRBV3-2) to TRBJ2-3; the D is unclear. The V end lost 6 bases, the J end lost 6 bases, and 10 bases lay between the germline ends. Germline V gene data show CDR1 as LGHDT and CDR2 as YNNKEL (reference sequence). The CDR3 extends over 12 amino acids.

The chain is built from TRBV7-9 and TRBJ2-7; TRBD1 matches 7 bases. The CDR3 loop spans 14 amino acids. Unmatched junction bases numbered 6, after V lost 4 bases and J lost 3 bases. Germline V CDR1 and CDR2: SEHNR, FQNEAQ (reference sequence). For the CDR3, the DNA is TGTGCCAGCAGCTCCGGGACAGCAATCTACGAGCAGTACTTC. This sequence encodes CASSSGTAIYEQYF.

The rearrangement uses TRBV18 and TRBJ2-5; D may be TRBD1 (6 bases). Trimming removed 1 base from V and 5 bases from J, with 20 bases in between. Germline V CDR1 and CDR2: KGHSH, LQKENI. This CDR3 region has 17 residues. The CDR3, as DNA: TGTGCCAGCTCACCACGAGCGCAGGGGATGATTTTCGAGACCCAGTACTTC. Its translation is CASSPRAQGMIFETQYF. Variable domain in full (rest from reference TRBV18 and TRBJ2-5): NAGVMQNPRHLVRRRGQEARLRCSPMKGHSHVYWYRQLPEEGLKFMVYLQKENIIDESGMPKERFSAEFPKEGPSILRIQQVVRGDSAAYFCASSPRAQGMIFETQYFGPGTRLLVL.

The chain has TRBV20-1 and TRBJ2-5; D uncertain. The CDR3 is 11 residues long. V lost 7 bases and J 4 bases, leaving 10 bases between the germline ends. Germline values: CDR1 DFQATT, CDR2 SNEGSKA (reference sequence). CDR3: CSVRLLETQYF. The CDR3, as DNA: TGCAGTGTCCGACTTCTAGAGACCCAGTACTTC.

The genes are TRBV5-5 and TRBJ1-5; D may be TRBD1 (5 bases). In germline, CDR1 is SGHKS, CDR2 YYEKEE (reference sequence). This CDR3 is built from 17 residues. The V end was cut by 1 base, the J end by 6 bases, with 20 bases between. The CDR3 region is CASSLLQATLGGQPQHF. As DNA, the CDR3 is TGTGCCAGCAGCTTGCTACAGGCGACCTTGGGGGGTCAGCCCCAGCATTTT.

V is TRBV29-1 and J is TRBJ1-1, with unresolved D. CDR1 and CDR2 (germline): SQVTM, ANQGSEA. This CDR3 contains 11 residues. Trimming shortened V by 4 bases and J by 0 bases, and 3 bases separated the two germline ends. CDR3 DNA: TGCAGCGTTGCCATGAACACTGAAGCTTTCTTT. As protein: CSVAMNTEAFF.

The gene calls are TRBV4-1 and TRBJ1-3; D uncertain. With 4 bases removed from V and 2 bases from J, the gap between germline ends came to 12 bases. CDR1 and CDR2 from the germline V gene are MGHRA and YSYEKL. The CDR3 runs to 15 residues. CDR3 nucleotides: TGCGCCAGCAGCCCCCGGACTGAGACTGGAAACACCATATATTTT. This gives the protein CASSPRTETGNTIYF.

The chain links TRBV5-5 to TRBJ1-1, with D possibly TRBD1 on 5 matching bases. Germline assignment: CDR1 SGHKS and CDR2 YYEKEE (reference sequence). V was clipped by 2 bases and J by 3 bases, with 11 bases between them. CDR3 size: 14 residues. This CDR3 reads CASSFSRADTEAFF. The CDR3 DNA reads as TGTGCCAGCAGCTTCTCCAGGGCCGACACTGAAGCTTTCTTT.

This chain joins TRBV7-8 and TRBJ1-1; D gene uncertain. CDR1 and CDR2 from the germline V gene are SGHVS and FQNEAQ. The germline V and J ends were trimmed by 4 bases and 1 base, with 10 bases remaining between them. The CDR3 runs to 14 residues. The CDR3 DNA is TGTGCCAGCAGCTCTGATGGCCGGAACACTGAAGCTTTCTTT. It translates to CASSSDGRNTEAFF.